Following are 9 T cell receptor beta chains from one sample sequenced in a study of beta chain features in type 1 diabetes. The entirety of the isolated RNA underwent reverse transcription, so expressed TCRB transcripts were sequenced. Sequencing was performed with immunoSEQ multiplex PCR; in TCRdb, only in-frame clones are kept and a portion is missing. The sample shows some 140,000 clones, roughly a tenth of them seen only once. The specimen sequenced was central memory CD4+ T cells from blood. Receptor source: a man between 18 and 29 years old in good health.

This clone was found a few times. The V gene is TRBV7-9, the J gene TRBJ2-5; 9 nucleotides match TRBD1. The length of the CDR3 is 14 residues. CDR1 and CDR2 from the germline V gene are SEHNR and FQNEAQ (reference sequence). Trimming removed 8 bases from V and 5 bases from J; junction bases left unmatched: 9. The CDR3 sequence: CASQLFGTGETQYF. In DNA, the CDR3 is TGTGCCAGCCAACTGTTTGGGACAGGGGAGACCCAGTACTTC.

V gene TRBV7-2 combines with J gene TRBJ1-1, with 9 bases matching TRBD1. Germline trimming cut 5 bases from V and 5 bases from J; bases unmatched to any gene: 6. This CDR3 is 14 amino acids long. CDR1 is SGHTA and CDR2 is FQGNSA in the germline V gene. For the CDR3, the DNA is TGTGCCAGCAGCCCTACAGGGGGCCGGACTGAAGCTTTCTTT. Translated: CASSPTGGRTEAFF.

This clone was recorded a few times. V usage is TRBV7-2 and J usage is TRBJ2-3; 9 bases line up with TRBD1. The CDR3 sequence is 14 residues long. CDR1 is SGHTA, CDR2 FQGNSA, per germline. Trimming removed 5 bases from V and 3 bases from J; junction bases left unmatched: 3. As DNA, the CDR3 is TGTGCCAGCAGCCGCGACAGGGGGACAGATACGCAGTATTTT. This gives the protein CASSRDRGTDTQYF.

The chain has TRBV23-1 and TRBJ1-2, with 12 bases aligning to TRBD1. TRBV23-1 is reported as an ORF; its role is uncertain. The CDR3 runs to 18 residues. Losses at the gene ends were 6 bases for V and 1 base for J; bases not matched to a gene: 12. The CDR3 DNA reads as TGCGCCAGCAGGATTTCCGGGACAGGGGGCATAGGTAACTATGGCTACACCTTC. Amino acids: CASRISGTGGIGNYGYTF.

CDR3 DNA: TGTGCCAGCAGCTTAGCCCTCAGGGGAAATAACTATGGCTACACCTTC. Amino acid sequence: CASSLALRGNNYGYTF. This rearrangement joins TRBV7-2 to TRBJ1-2; tentatively, D is TRBD1 (6 bases). Trimming removed 0 bases from V and 1 base from J, with 12 bases in between. The CDR3 is 16 amino acids. Germline V lookup: CDR1 SGHTA, CDR2 FQGNSA.

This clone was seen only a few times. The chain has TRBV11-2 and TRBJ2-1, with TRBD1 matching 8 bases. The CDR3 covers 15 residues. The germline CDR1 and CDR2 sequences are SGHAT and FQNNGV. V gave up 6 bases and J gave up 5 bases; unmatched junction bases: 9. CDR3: CASRPGGVPNNEQFF. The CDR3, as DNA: TGTGCCAGCAGACCAGGGGGCGTCCCCAACAATGAGCAGTTCTTC.

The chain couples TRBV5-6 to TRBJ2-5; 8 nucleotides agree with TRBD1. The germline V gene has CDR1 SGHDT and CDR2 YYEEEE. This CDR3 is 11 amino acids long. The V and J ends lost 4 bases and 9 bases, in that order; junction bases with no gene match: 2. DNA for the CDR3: TGTGCCAGCAGCAAGACAGGGGCCCAGTACTTC. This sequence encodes CASSKTGAQYF.

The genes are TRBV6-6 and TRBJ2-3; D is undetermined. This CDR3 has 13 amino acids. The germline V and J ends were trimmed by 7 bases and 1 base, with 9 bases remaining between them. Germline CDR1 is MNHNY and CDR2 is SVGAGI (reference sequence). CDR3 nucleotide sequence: TGTGCCAGCACCCCCCCCGGCACAGATACGCAGTATTTT. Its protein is CASTPPGTDTQYF.

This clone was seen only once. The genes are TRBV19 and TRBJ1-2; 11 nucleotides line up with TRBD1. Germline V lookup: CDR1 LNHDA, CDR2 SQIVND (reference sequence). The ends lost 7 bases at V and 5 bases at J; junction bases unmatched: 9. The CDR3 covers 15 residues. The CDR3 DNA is TGTGCCAGTATTCCCACCGGGGACAGGGGGTATGGCTACACCTTC. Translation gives CASIPTGDRGYGYTF.